Presented here are 17 T cell receptor beta chains from one specimen sequenced in a study of shared clonotypes between healthy human individuals. The naive CD8 fraction comprised CD45RO-negative cells positively selected for CCR7 and excluded terminally differentiated effector memory CD45RA+ cells. Assay: immunoSEQ multiplex PCR; the TCRdb copy retains only in-frame clones and omits some. The sample comprises hundreds of thousands of clones, roughly 96% of which are singletons, and about 0.11% rests with the top ten. Input material: naive CD8+ T cells sorted from blood. These receptors were obtained from a young woman in good health.

The count of this clone is one. The V and J genes are TRBV5-8 and TRBJ2-5, with 10 bases that match TRBD2. CDR1 and CDR2 (germline): SGHTS, YDEGEE. CDR3 length: 17 amino acids. V was clipped by 4 bases and J by 3 bases; unmatched bases: 12. As DNA, the CDR3 is TGTGCCAGCAGCCTGGGGTCTCTAGCGGGAGCGGAAGAGACCCAGTACTTC. This sequence encodes CASSLGSLAGAEETQYF.

This chain connects TRBV15 to TRBJ2-7, with 9 bases fitting TRBD1. The CDR3 length is 16 residues. CDR1 is LNHNV, CDR2 YYDKDF, per germline (reference sequence). The J segment lost 3 bases and the V segment lost 1 base, leaving 7 bases of the junction unmatched. CDR3 residues: CATSRVPGQGNYEQYF. The CDR3 DNA follows: TGTGCCACCAGCAGAGTACCGGGACAGGGTAACTACGAGCAGTACTTC. Using reference TRBV15 and TRBJ2-7 for the parts outside the CDR3, the full variable domain is DAMVIQNPRYQVTQFGKPVTLSCSQTLNHNVMYWYQQKSSQAPKLLFHYYDKDFNNEADTPDNFQSRRPNTSFCFLDIRSPGLGDTAMYLCATSRVPGQGNYEQYFGPGTRLTVT.

This clone is a singleton in its sample. The J gene is TRBJ1-6, the V gene TRBV27; a weak D match, TRBD1 (6 bases). V was clipped by 4 bases and J by 9 bases, with 10 bases between them. Germline assignment: CDR1 MNHEY and CDR2 SMNVEV (reference sequence). There are 13 residues in the CDR3. The CDR3 loop reads CASSSTGSSPLHF. As DNA, the CDR3 is TGTGCCAGCAGTTCAACAGGGTCTTCACCCCTCCACTTT.

The CDR3 nucleotides read TGTGCCAGCAGTACCAGTAATGAAGCTTTCTTT. This sequence encodes CASSTSNEAFF. The chain joins TRBV6-5 to TRBJ1-1; D gene unclear. Germline loops: CDR1 MNHEY, CDR2 SVGAGI. CDR3 size: 11 residues. Trimming left V 5 bases short and J 7 bases short, with 8 bases between.

CDR3 loop: CASSLGLAGGYEQYF. The CDR3 DNA is TGTGCCAGCAGTCTCGGACTAGCGGGGGGCTACGAGCAGTACTTC. The V and J genes are TRBV2 and TRBJ2-7, with 14 bases that match TRBD2. The germline CDR1 and CDR2 sequences are SNHLY and FYNNEI. With 5 bases clipped from V and 3 bases from J, the junction kept 3 bases outside the gene matches. CDR3 size: 15 residues.

Only one count was recorded for this clone. The gene calls are TRBV4-2 and TRBJ2-5, with TRBD2 matching over 9 bases. V was clipped by 1 base and J by 5 bases; unmatched bases: 5. There are 15 residues in the CDR3. Per the germline V gene, CDR1 is LGHNA and CDR2 is YNFKEQ. CDR3 sequence: CASSQVLAGEETQYF. The DNA for the CDR3 is TGTGCCAGCAGCCAAGTACTAGCGGGTGAGGAGACCCAGTACTTC.

The chain recombines TRBV28 with TRBJ2-7, with 9 bases lining up with TRBD2. J was trimmed by 4 bases and V by 4 bases; bases with no gene match: 5. CDR3 length: 14 residues. CDR1 and CDR2 (germline): MDHEN, SYDVKM. The CDR3: CASSYEAGGYEQYF. The CDR3 nucleotides are TGTGCCAGCAGTTACGAGGCGGGGGGGTACGAGCAGTACTTC.

V is TRBV29-1 and J is TRBJ2-1; 8 nucleotides align to TRBD1. This CDR3 is 16 amino acids long. Germline V gene data show CDR1 as SQVTM and CDR2 as ANQGSEA. Losses at the gene ends were 1 base for V and 3 bases for J; bases not matched to a gene: 8. As DNA, the CDR3 is TGCAGCGTTGAAGGGGTTCGGGACAGGTACTACAATGAGCAGTTCTTC. The encoded protein is CSVEGVRDRYYNEQFF.

The chain carries TRBV27 and TRBJ1-2, with TRBD1 identical over 7 bases. The CDR3 runs to 16 residues. The germline V gene has CDR1 MNHEY and CDR2 SMNVEV (reference sequence). V lost 0 bases, J lost 0 bases, and 4 bases stayed unmatched. CDR3 protein: CASSLSWTGANYGYTF. The CDR3 region has the DNA TGTGCCAGCAGTTTATCGTGGACAGGAGCTAACTATGGCTACACCTTC.

For this clone: Different DNA sequences within this sample yield the same CDR3. This rearrangement joins TRBV27 to TRBJ1-5; TRBD1 agrees at 10 bases. Germline V gene lookup returns CDR1 MNHEY and CDR2 SMNVEV (reference sequence). J lost 2 bases, V lost 5 bases, and 3 bases had no gene match. This CDR3 comprises 15 residues. The CDR3 loop reads CASSPGTGGNQPQHF. The CDR3 region has the DNA TGTGCCAGCAGTCCCGGGACAGGGGGCAATCAGCCCCAGCATTTT.

The chain carries TRBV7-9 and TRBJ1-1; a weak D match, TRBD1 (6 bases). The CDR3 has 15 residues. Per germline, CDR1 SEHNR and CDR2 FQNEAQ (reference sequence). Trimming stripped 5 bases from V and 1 base from J, with 14 bases between. The CDR3 region is CASSGRDTANTEAFF. The CDR3, as DNA: TGTGCCAGCAGCGGGCGGGACACGGCGAACACTGAAGCTTTCTTT.

The chain joins TRBV27 to TRBJ1-5, with D perhaps TRBD1 (6 bases). Germline V gene data show CDR1 as MNHEY and CDR2 as SMNVEV (reference sequence). V lost 2 bases and J 2 bases, leaving 13 bases between the germline ends. The CDR3 has 16 amino acids. CDR3 in amino acids: CASSLGGGIGNQPQHF. The CDR3, as DNA: TGTGCCAGCAGTTTAGGCGGGGGCATAGGCAATCAGCCCCAGCATTTT.

This sequence joins TRBV28 and TRBJ1-1; D might be TRBD1 (5 bases). Germline-derived CDR1 and CDR2 are MDHEN and SYDVKM. Trimming shortened V by 6 bases and J by 5 bases, and 10 bases separated the two germline ends. This CDR3 has 12 residues. CDR3 loop: CASRGDGTEAFF. The CDR3 bases are TGTGCCAGCAGAGGGGATGGGACTGAAGCTTTCTTT.

V and J are TRBV7-9 and TRBJ2-3, with 10 bases fitting TRBD2. Germline CDR1 and CDR2: SEHNR and FQNEAQ (reference sequence). V lost 3 bases to trimming and J lost 2 bases; unmatched junction nucleotides: 2. The CDR3 has 15 amino acids. CDR3 protein: CASSFLAGDTDTQYF. The DNA of the CDR3 is TGTGCCAGCAGCTTCCTAGCGGGAGACACAGATACGCAGTATTTT.

The V call is TRBV7-9, the J call TRBJ2-1, with 9 nucleotides matching TRBD2. The CDR3 spans 17 residues. The V segment lost 1 base and the J segment 6 bases; nucleotides outside the gene matches: 10. The germline gives CDR1 SEHNR, CDR2 FQNEAQ (reference sequence). The CDR3 loop reads CASSLGGLAGMGNEQFF. The DNA of the CDR3 is TGTGCCAGCAGCTTAGGGGGTCTAGCGGGAATGGGCAATGAGCAGTTCTTC.

This chain connects TRBV7-6 to TRBJ2-7; perhaps TRBD2 as D (5 bases). V lost 4 bases, J lost 3 bases, and 13 bases lay in between. The CDR3 length is 14 residues. Germline CDR1 and CDR2: SGHVS and FNYEAQ. The CDR3 coding sequence is TGTGCCAGCAGCTCGGTAGGACGGGACTACGAGCAGTACTTC. Encoded protein: CASSSVGRDYEQYF. The variable domain in full, with the rest retrieved from reference TRBV7-6 and TRBJ2-7, is GAGVSQSPRYKVTKRGQDVALRCDPISGHVSLYWYRQALGQGPEFLTYFNYEAQQDKSGLPNDRFSAERPEGSISTLTIQRTEQRDSAMYRCASSSVGRDYEQYFGPGTRLTVT.

The genes are TRBV5-4 and TRBJ2-6; the D is unclear. V gave up 1 base and J gave up 0 bases, with 5 bases separating them. There are 15 residues in the CDR3. CDR1 and CDR2 (germline): SGHNT, YYREEE (reference sequence). The CDR3 bases are TGTGCCAGCAGCTTGTTCGGCTCTGGGGCCAACGTCCTGACTTTC. It specifies CASSLFGSGANVLTF.